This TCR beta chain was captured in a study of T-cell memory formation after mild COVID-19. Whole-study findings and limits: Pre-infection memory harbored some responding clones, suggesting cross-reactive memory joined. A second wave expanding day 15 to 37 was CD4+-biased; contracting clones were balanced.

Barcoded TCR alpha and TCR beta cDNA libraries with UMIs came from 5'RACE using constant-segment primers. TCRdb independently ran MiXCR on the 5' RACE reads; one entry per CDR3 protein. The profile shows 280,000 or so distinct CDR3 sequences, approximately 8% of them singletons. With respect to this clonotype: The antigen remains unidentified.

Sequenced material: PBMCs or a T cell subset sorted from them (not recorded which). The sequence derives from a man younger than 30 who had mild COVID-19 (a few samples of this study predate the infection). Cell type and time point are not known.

The chain's CDR3 is CASSFEERGPKETQYF. The CDR3 region has the DNA TGTGCCAGCAGCTTCGAGGAGCGGGGGCCCAAAGAGACCCAGTACTTC. The J gene is TRBJ2-5, the V gene TRBV11-2; 8 positions match TRBD2. The germline V gene has CDR1 SGHAT and CDR2 FQNNGV. The CDR3 loop spans 16 amino acids. J was trimmed by 3 bases and V by 3 bases; bases with no gene match: 9.